The clone carrying this T cell receptor (beta chain) was detected only a few times. The antigen is unknown. The data belong to a study of T cells in Graves' hyperthyroidism and ophthalmopathy. Study-level findings and limits: Ophthalmopathy and stable hyperthyroidism were told apart by a 13 V-J model.

Together with thyroid ultrasound, orbital computed tomography, serum thyroxine and TRAb, clinical symptoms were used for diagnoses. The germline gives CDR1 SQVTM, CDR2 ANQGSEA. V dropped 8 bases and J dropped 2 bases, with 12 bases sitting between them. The CDR3 sequence is 12 residues long. It was RNA transcripts that yielded the amplified TCR beta CDR3 regions. Primed by the HTBI set, a first-round RT-PCR was run on the TCR CDR3. MiXCR was run by TCRdb on the multiplex PCR reads, yielding one entry per CDR3 protein. Among a few hundred thousand distinct CDR3 sequences, 46% were seen once, and the ten largest hold around 8%.

This TCR came from a woman in her late teens or twenties with Graves' hyperthyroidism. Sequencing used peripheral blood or thyroid tissue (not recorded which). The chain couples TRBV29-1 to TRBJ1-1; D uncertain. The CDR3 DNA follows: TGCAGCAGTGACTCGGACAACACTGAAGCTTTCTTT. It specifies CSSDSDNTEAFF.